This section outlines one T cell receptor beta chain sequence together with its context. Its antigen is unidentified. The CDR3 sequence is 14 residues long. CDR1 and CDR2 from the germline V gene are KGHSH and LQKENI. V was clipped by 6 bases and J by 2 bases, with 14 bases between them. Participants comprised healthy donors of bone marrow. The data were obtained in a study of cytomegalovirus exposure and HLA in healthy donors. Whole-study results and caveats: In vitro checks showed that a few CMV-associated chains really do target CMV antigens. In a later analysis, parvovirus B19, influenza, CMV and Epstein-Barr virus appeared linked to several top co-occurrence clusters.

Amplification used 60 Vbeta primers and 13 Jbeta primers. The protocol was immunoSEQ multiplex PCR, while the TCRdb copy is restricted to in-frame clones and leaves out a portion. Here the sample spans about 190,000 clones, around three quarters being singletons. Specimen: PBMCs. This receptor was obtained from a woman aged 18-30 years in good health and CMV-seronegative. V is TRBV18 and J is TRBJ2-7, with a weak D call TRBD2 (6 bases). CDR3 loop: CASSRTGETYEQYF. The CDR3 coding sequence is TGTGCCAGCTCCCGGACGGGAGAAACCTACGAGCAGTACTTC.